These 22 T cell receptor beta chains share one sample of origin, sequenced in a study of cytomegalovirus exposure and HLA in healthy donors. Researchers ran the PCR with 60 Vbeta and 13 Jbeta primers. Repertoires were generated with immunoSEQ multiplex PCR, while TCRdb's copy carries only in-frame clones and drops some. The data contain roughly 100,000 clones, 60% to 80% of them seen just once; the ten biggest clones take up less than 0.95%. Source material: PBMCs. The receptors originated from a boy aged 5 to 17 in good health and CMV-seronegative.

This chain links TRBV7-9 with TRBJ2-5; 10 nucleotides align to TRBD2. Germline CDR1 SEHNR, CDR2 FQNEAQ (reference sequence). V gave up 2 bases and J gave up 9 bases; unmatched junction bases: 15. The CDR3 extends over 17 amino acids. CDR3 region: CASSLKGLELAGAPQYF. In nucleotides, the CDR3 is TGTGCCAGCAGCTTAAAGGGGCTCGAGCTAGCGGGGGCGCCCCAGTACTTC.

The CDR3 DNA sequence: TGTGCCTGGGCCCGGGAACAGGGGGCGTACGAGCAGTACTTC. Translated: CAWAREQGAYEQYF. This sequence joins TRBV30 and TRBJ2-7, with TRBD1 matching over 9 bases. V trimming: 5 bases; J trimming: 4 bases; junction bases outside the gene matches: 9. Germline CDR1 GTSNPN, CDR2 SVGIG (reference sequence). There are 14 residues in the CDR3.

This clone came up a few times. This rearrangement joins TRBV5-1 to TRBJ1-2; the match to TRBD1 covers 7 bases. The germline CDR1 and CDR2 sequences are SGHRS and YFSETQ. This CDR3 is built from 15 residues. Germline trimming cut 4 bases from V and 8 bases from J; bases unmatched to any gene: 14. CDR3 DNA sequence: TGCGCCAGCAGCGTCTCTCCGGGACAGCCAACCGGCTACACCTTC. The encoded protein is CASSVSPGQPTGYTF.

This clone was seen just once. The chain is built from TRBV28 and TRBJ2-3; 7 nucleotides match TRBD1. V gave up 7 bases and J gave up 3 bases; unmatched junction bases: 4. Germline CDR1 and CDR2: MDHEN and SYDVKM. This CDR3 spans 13 amino acids. CDR3 DNA: TGTGCCAGCAACAGGGGTGGGACAGATACGCAGTATTTT. Its translation: CASNRGGTDTQYF.

V is TRBV5-1 and J is TRBJ1-2; 8 nucleotides match TRBD1. Germline CDR1 is SGHRS and CDR2 is YFSETQ. This CDR3 is built from 14 residues. V shed 3 bases and J 2 bases; nucleotides not matched to a gene: 3. CDR3 sequence: CASSSDRGNYGYTF. The CDR3 region has the DNA TGCGCCAGCAGCTCCGACAGGGGCAACTATGGCTACACCTTC.

This clone appeared once. This chain uses TRBV7-6 with TRBJ2-4; 7 bases agree with TRBD1. Trimming took 1 base from V and 7 from J; bases not matched to a gene: 1. The CDR3 is 13 residues long. The germline CDR1 and CDR2 sequences are SGHVS and FNYEAQ. Written as DNA, the CDR3 is TGTGCCAGCAGCTTAGGACAGGGTAACATTCAGTACTTC. It is translated as CASSLGQGNIQYF.

The rearrangement joins TRBV30 to TRBJ1-1; D uncertain. This CDR3 region has 12 residues. V shed 4 bases and J shed 4 bases, with 10 bases lying between them. CDR1 is GTSNPN and CDR2 is SVGIG in the germline V gene (reference sequence). CDR3 sequence: CAWNGQSTEAFF. For the CDR3, the DNA is TGTGCCTGGAATGGGCAGAGCACTGAAGCTTTCTTT. Full variable domain (remainder filled in from reference TRBV30 and TRBJ1-1): SQTIHQWPATLVQPVGSPLSLECTVEGTSNPNLYWYRQAAGRGLQLLFYSVGIGQISSEVPQNLSASRPQDRQFILSSKKLLLSDSGFYLCAWNGQSTEAFFGQGTRLTVV.

The J gene is TRBJ2-7, the V gene TRBV5-1; D possibly corresponds to TRBD2 (6 bases). The CDR3 sequence is 12 residues long. CDR1 SGHRS and CDR2 YFSETQ come from the germline V gene. V was shortened by 5 bases and J by 3 bases, with 9 bases between the two germline ends. In DNA, the CDR3 is TGCGCCAGCAGGGGGGAGGACTACGAGCAGTACTTC. It specifies CASRGEDYEQYF.

There are a few counts of this clone. V gene TRBV19 combines with J gene TRBJ2-7, with 9 bases identical to TRBD1. Germline V gene sequence: CDR1 LNHDA, CDR2 SQIVND (reference sequence). J gave up 4 bases and V 3 bases, and 4 bases lay outside the gene matches. The length of the CDR3 is 14 residues. Here the CDR3 DNA reads TGTGCCAGTAGTATCAGGGACAGGGCGTACGAGCAGTACTTC. Its protein product is CASSIRDRAYEQYF.

The J gene is TRBJ2-5, the V gene TRBV25-1; TRBD2 might be the D (5 bases). The V gene lost 4 bases and the J gene lost 9 bases, with 9 bases spanning the gap. CDR1 and CDR2 from the germline V gene are MGHDK and SYGVNS. The length of the CDR3 is 11 residues. This chain's CDR3 is CASSVLDSQYF. CDR3 DNA: TGTGCCAGCAGTGTACTAGACTCCCAGTACTTC.

This clone turned up a few times. The chain recombines TRBV6-5 with TRBJ1-3; the D is unclear. The germline CDR1 and CDR2 sequences are MNHEY and SVGAGI. V shed 4 bases and J shed 2 bases, with 9 bases lying between them. The CDR3 is made up of 14 amino acids. CDR3 region: CASSFGVAGNTIYF. DNA of the CDR3: TGTGCCAGCAGTTTCGGAGTGGCTGGAAACACCATATATTTT.

V usage is TRBV14 and J usage is TRBJ2-1, with D possibly TRBD1 on 6 matching bases. Germline V lookup: CDR1 SGHDN, CDR2 FVKESK. V lost 1 base and J 10 bases, leaving 11 bases between the germline ends. The CDR3 consists of 13 residues. CDR3 DNA sequence: TGTGCCAGCAGCCAAGCCCTCCAGGGGGAGCAGTTCTTC. Protein product: CASSQALQGEQFF.

The V gene is TRBV15, the J gene TRBJ1-2, with unresolved D. V lost 4 bases and J 5 bases, leaving 5 bases between the germline ends. CDR1 is LNHNV and CDR2 is YYDKDF in the germline V gene (reference sequence). This CDR3 contains 11 residues. This CDR3 reads CATSNGYGYTF. CDR3 bases: TGTGCCACCAGCAACGGGTATGGCTACACCTTC.

CDR3 residues: CASSEHQGLDEKLFF. DNA for the CDR3: TGTGCCAGCAGCGAACACCAGGGACTTGACGAAAAACTGTTTTTT. The rearrangement joins TRBV7-9 to TRBJ1-4, with D possibly TRBD1 on 5 matching bases. Germline V CDR1 and CDR2: SEHNR, FQNEAQ (reference sequence). The V end lost 5 bases, the J end lost 8 bases, and 18 bases lay between the germline ends. The CDR3 extends over 15 amino acids.

The rearrangement joins TRBV19 to TRBJ2-1; 7 nucleotides agree with TRBD2. Trimming removed 1 base from V and 12 bases from J; junction bases left unmatched: 0. There are 11 residues in the CDR3. Germline assignment: CDR1 LNHDA and CDR2 SQIVND (reference sequence). This CDR3 is CASSIGGGQFF. CDR3 DNA: TGTGCCAGTAGTATAGGCGGGGGGCAGTTCTTC.

The gene calls are TRBV5-6 and TRBJ2-4; 9 positions agree with TRBD1. The J segment lost 0 bases and the V segment lost 0 bases, leaving 10 bases of the junction unmatched. CDR3 size: 19 residues. Germline V lookup: CDR1 SGHDT, CDR2 YYEEEE. The CDR3 protein is CASSLAGGQGLKAKNIQYF. The CDR3 coding sequence is TGTGCCAGCAGCTTGGCGGGGGGACAGGGATTAAAAGCCAAAAACATTCAGTACTTC.

This clone has a handful of counts. The chain employs TRBV7-9 and TRBJ2-1; 12 bases match TRBD2. Germline-derived CDR1 and CDR2 are SEHNR and FQNEAQ (reference sequence). This CDR3 region has 14 residues. V shed 8 bases and J 7 bases; nucleotides not matched to a gene: 6. As DNA, the CDR3 is TGTGCCAGCTCCGGACTAGCGGGGATTAATGAGCAGTTCTTC. It codes for CASSGLAGINEQFF.

The V call is TRBV19, the J call TRBJ1-1; 7 bases are a match to TRBD1. The CDR3 totals 13 residues. V shed 5 bases, J shed 3 bases, and the junction held 3 bases outside the gene matches. Germline values: CDR1 LNHDA, CDR2 SQIVND (reference sequence). CDR3 nucleotide sequence: TGTGCCAGTAGTGTCGGACAGGACACTGAAGCTTTCTTT. Amino acids: CASSVGQDTEAFF.

This clone turned up a few times. This sequence joins TRBV6-4 and TRBJ2-1; 8 nucleotides align to TRBD1. The CDR3 covers 15 residues. The germline V gene has CDR1 MRHNA and CDR2 SNTAGT. The V segment lost 4 bases and the J segment 0 bases; nucleotides outside the gene matches: 2. The DNA for the CDR3 is TGTGCCAGCAGTGCAGGGGGCGGCTCCTACAATGAGCAGTTCTTC. This translates into CASSAGGGSYNEQFF.

This clone was counted only a few times. The CDR3 DNA reads TGTGCCAGCAGCTTAGACAGCGGCAATGAGCAGTTCTTC. Its translation is CASSLDSGNEQFF. The genes are TRBV11-2 and TRBJ2-1; weak D call: TRBD2 (5 bases). This CDR3 is built from 13 residues. V was trimmed by 0 bases and J by 6 bases, leaving 6 bases between them. In germline, CDR1 is SGHAT, CDR2 FQNNGV.

The sample holds a few counts of this clone. The V call is TRBV6-5, the J call TRBJ1-1, with 7 bases identical to TRBD1. J gave up 8 bases and V 6 bases, and 6 bases lay outside the gene matches. The CDR3 length is 12 residues. Germline-derived CDR1 and CDR2 are MNHEY and SVGAGI. CDR3 loop: CASSRGQDEAFF. For the CDR3, the DNA is TGTGCCAGCAGCCGTGGACAGGACGAAGCTTTCTTT.

The chain couples TRBV14 to TRBJ1-2; 9 bases are shared with TRBD1. CDR1 is SGHDN, CDR2 FVKESK, per germline. The junction had 8 bases not matched to a gene; V was cut back by 4 bases and J by 8 bases. The CDR3 sequence is 14 residues long. CDR3 protein: CASSRKQGARGYTF. CDR3 nucleotide sequence: TGTGCCAGCAGCCGCAAACAGGGGGCGAGGGGCTACACCTTC.